Presented here are 20 T cell receptor beta chains from one specimen sequenced in a study. MiXCR, applied by TCRdb to the RT-PCR reads, yields one record per CDR3 protein. The data contain approximately 720,000 distinct CDR3 sequences, more than 13% of them seen just once; the ten biggest clones take up roughly 3.9%. Sequences were obtained from memory CD4+ T cells from blood. The receptors here all came from a female donor in good health, serving as a healthy control.

This clonotype was observed a few times. The rearrangement links TRBV12-3 or TRBV12-4 to TRBJ2-1, with 8 positions matching TRBD2. The junction had 4 bases not matched to a gene; V was cut back by 1 base and J by 8 bases. CDR3 length: 14 residues. CDR3 loop: CASSLGTSLYEQFF. CDR3 nucleotides: TGTGCCAGCAGTTTAGGGACTAGCTTATATGAGCAGTTCTTC.

This clonotype was detected only a few times. The chain carries TRBV20-1 and TRBJ1-3; D perhaps matches TRBD1 (5 bases). Germline V CDR1 and CDR2: DFQATT, SNEGSKA (reference sequence). CDR3 length: 13 amino acids. Trimming shortened V by 3 bases and J by 5 bases, and 11 bases separated the two germline ends. DNA of the CDR3: TGCAGTGCTAGTTCAGGGTCCAGAAACACCATATATTTT. It is translated as CSASSGSRNTIYF.

The V gene is TRBV27, the J gene TRBJ2-7; D may be TRBD2 (5 bases). The CDR3 loop spans 13 amino acids. Germline values: CDR1 MNHEY, CDR2 SMNVEV (reference sequence). The ends were cut back, 3 bases at V and 13 bases at J, with 19 bases in the middle. The CDR3 spells CASSLDRMAGLYF. The CDR3 region has the DNA TGTGCCAGCAGTTTGGATAGGATGGCGGGTTTATACTTC.

This clonotype has a count of ten or more. The chain uses TRBV29-1 and TRBJ1-1; D might be TRBD1 (6 bases). Trimming stripped 6 bases from V and 3 bases from J, with 11 bases between. The CDR3 has 12 residues. From germline, CDR1 is SQVTM and CDR2 ANQGSEA. The CDR3 sequence: CSVSRGDTEAFF. The CDR3 bases are TGCAGCGTGTCGAGGGGGGACACTGAAGCTTTCTTT.

The sample holds a few counts of this clonotype. This chain uses TRBV27 with TRBJ1-2; D ambiguous. This CDR3 contains 13 residues. Germline CDR1 and CDR2: MNHEY and SMNVEV (reference sequence). V was cut by 6 bases and J by 4 bases, with 12 bases left in between. The CDR3 DNA reads TGTGCCAGCAGATCTAGTATAAGCTATGGCTACACCTTC. This sequence encodes CASRSSISYGYTF.

The chain recombines TRBV18 with TRBJ1-5; tentatively, D is TRBD1 (5 bases). The CDR3 totals 15 residues. Germline assignment: CDR1 KGHSH and CDR2 LQKENI. Trimming removed 3 bases at V and 0 bases at J, with 9 bases between. CDR3 coding DNA: TGTGCCAGCTCACCCCAACAGGATAGCAATCAGCCCCAGCATTTT. The encoded protein is CASSPQQDSNQPQHF.

This clonotype was counted a few times. The rearrangement links TRBV24-1 to TRBJ2-1; tentatively, D is TRBD1 or TRBD2 (5 bases each). The CDR3 sequence is 15 residues long. Per the germline V gene, CDR1 is KGHDR and CDR2 is SFDVKD. With 1 base removed from V and 5 bases from J, the gap between germline ends came to 11 bases. The CDR3 reads CATSDFRDGHNEQFF. The CDR3 coding sequence is TGTGCCACCAGTGATTTCCGGGACGGACACAATGAGCAGTTCTTC.

This clonotype was seen more than once but under ten times. V and J are TRBV3-1 and TRBJ2-1; 9 nucleotides line up with TRBD1. CDR1 and CDR2 from the germline V gene are LGHDT and YNNKEL (reference sequence). V lost 1 base, J lost 4 bases, and 2 bases stayed unmatched. The CDR3 consists of 15 residues. The CDR3 DNA sequence: TGTGCCAGCAGCCAAGCGGGACAGGGTTACAATGAGCAGTTCTTC. It codes for CASSQAGQGYNEQFF.

A few counts support this clonotype. The chain combines TRBV5-4 with TRBJ2-5; 8 bases line up with TRBD2. CDR3 length equals 14 residues. From germline, CDR1 is SGHNT and CDR2 YYREEE (reference sequence). Trimming at V came to 4 bases and at J to 4 bases, leaving 6 bases not matched to a gene. Written as DNA, the CDR3 is TGTGCCAGCAGCCCAGCGGGAGCTGGAGAGACCCAGTACTTC. Translating gives CASSPAGAGETQYF.

A few counts support this clonotype. The CDR3 DNA reads as TGTGCCAGCAGCCAAGTAGAGGGAACGAACTATGGCTACACCTTC. As protein: CASSQVEGTNYGYTF. The chain joins TRBV4-2 to TRBJ1-2; D gene uncertain. The CDR3 sequence is 15 residues long. Germline V gene data show CDR1 as LGHNA and CDR2 as YNFKEQ. Trimming left V 1 base short and J 2 bases short, with 11 bases between.

This clonotype was picked up many times. The V and J genes are TRBV12-3 or TRBV12-4 and TRBJ2-7; 8 bases map to TRBD2. The CDR3 runs to 16 residues. With V trimmed by 3 bases and J by 3 bases, 10 bases remained unmatched. This CDR3 is CASSFSSGRALYEQYF. The CDR3 nucleotides read TGTGCCAGCAGTTTCTCTTCCGGGAGGGCCCTCTACGAGCAGTACTTC.

The sample holds a few counts of this clonotype. The V gene is TRBV20-1, the J gene TRBJ2-7, with 8 bases matching TRBD2. J gave up 1 base and V 3 bases, and 8 bases lay outside the gene matches. Germline-derived CDR1 and CDR2 are DFQATT and SNEGSKA (reference sequence). CDR3 length: 15 residues. The chain's CDR3 is CSASFAGGSSYEQYF. The CDR3 DNA is TGCAGTGCTAGTTTTGCGGGAGGTTCTTCCTACGAGCAGTACTTC.

This clonotype was observed a few times. This chain connects TRBV20-1 to TRBJ1-6; no definite D call. V was cut by 6 bases and J by 7 bases, with 10 bases left in between. Germline V gives CDR1 DFQATT, CDR2 SNEGSKA (reference sequence). This CDR3 comprises 12 residues. The CDR3 loop reads CSAAAWNSPLHF. The CDR3 region has the DNA TGCAGTGCAGCGGCCTGGAATTCACCCCTCCACTTT.

With regard to this clonotype: This may be a read error: a much more frequent sequence differs by one nucleotide. CDR3 sequence (DNA): TGTGCCAGCAGCGGGACAGGGGTTGAGAGTTCACCCCTCCACTTT. It encodes CASSGTGVESSPLHF. The chain recombines TRBV7-2 with TRBJ1-6, with TRBD1 matching 10 bases. CDR1 is SGHTA and CDR2 is FQGNSA in the germline V gene. This CDR3 has 15 amino acids. V was pared by 5 bases and J by 9 bases, with 7 bases of the junction left unmatched.

Of note for this clonotype: A much larger clonotype is one base distant, so this may be a read error. The gene calls are TRBV5-5 and TRBJ2-1; the D gene is possibly TRBD2 (7 bases). CDR1 is SGHKS, CDR2 YYEKEE, per germline (reference sequence). The ends were cut back, 7 bases at V and 7 bases at J, with 21 bases in the middle. The CDR3 loop spans 15 amino acids. The CDR3 region has the DNA TGTGCCAGCGCCTCCCCCGGGGGGCTGGGAAATGAGCAGTTCTTC. Translating gives CASASPGGLGNEQFF.

Comments on this clonotype: Its ends do not fully match the called genes, so a read error is possible. The chain has TRBV30 and TRBJ2-7; the D gene is possibly TRBD1 (6 bases). Germline V gene sequence: CDR1 GTSNPN, CDR2 SVGIG (reference sequence). The CDR3 totals 13 residues. The CDR3 region has the DNA TGTGCCTGGAGGCGTGACAGGCCCTACGAGAAGTACTTC. As protein: CAWRRDRPYEKYF.

Many counts were recorded for this clonotype. V usage is TRBV10-3 and J usage is TRBJ2-7, with 12 bases matching TRBD2. Germline CDR1 reads ENHRY; CDR2 reads SYGVKD. With 9 bases clipped from V and 4 bases from J, the junction kept 7 bases outside the gene matches. The length of the CDR3 is 14 residues. In DNA form, the CDR3 reads TGTGCCATTGGGACTAGCGGGCTACCTTACGAGCAGTACTTC. This encodes CAIGTSGLPYEQYF.

The rearrangement uses TRBV11-2 and TRBJ2-7; 8 nucleotides agree with TRBD2. Trimming removed 1 base from V and 0 bases from J; junction bases left unmatched: 14. Germline values: CDR1 SGHAT, CDR2 FQNNGV. The CDR3 is 19 residues long. CDR3 coding DNA: TGTGCCAGCAGCTTAGTTGTGGTAGCGGGGACTCAGAGCTCCTACGAGCAGTACTTC. This translates into CASSLVVVAGTQSSYEQYF.

This clonotype was recorded many times. The CDR3 reads CASSPLRGMNTEAFF. The DNA for the CDR3 is TGTGCCAGCAGTCCGCTTAGAGGGATGAACACTGAAGCTTTCTTT. The rearrangement joins TRBV12-3 or TRBV12-4 to TRBJ1-1; D call uncertain. Trimming shortened V by 5 bases and J by 0 bases, and 13 bases separated the two germline ends. CDR3 size: 15 residues.

This clonotype has more than one count but fewer than ten. The chain couples TRBV7-9 to TRBJ1-3; D perhaps matches TRBD1 (5 bases). CDR3 size: 16 residues. Trimming removed 5 bases at V and 0 bases at J, with 14 bases between. Germline V CDR1 and CDR2: SEHNR, FQNEAQ (reference sequence). The CDR3 reads CASSPYGAPSGNTIYF. The CDR3 DNA follows: TGTGCCAGCAGCCCTTACGGGGCCCCCTCTGGAAACACCATATATTTT. Full variable domain (rest looked up from reference TRBV7-9 and TRBJ1-3): DTGVSQNPRHKITKRGQNVTFRCDPISEHNRLYWYRQTLGQGPEFLTYFQNEAQLEKSRLLSDRFSAERPKGSFSTLEIQRTEQGDSAMYLCASSPYGAPSGNTIYFGEGSWLTVV.